The source of this T cell receptor (beta chain) is a study of T-cell memory formation after mild COVID-19. V lost 0 bases to trimming and J lost 2 bases, with 13 bases between them. There are 16 residues in the CDR3. Study outcomes and limitations: Contracting clones localized mainly to CM and EM when CD4+ and mainly to EMRA when CD8+. While clones contracting from day 15 to 85 were balanced between CD4 and CD8, later expanders leaned CD4+.

This clonotype was picked up many times. What it recognizes is unknown. Via MiXCR, TCRdb re-called the 5' RACE reads, giving one row per CDR3 protein. The data hold approximately 260,000 distinct CDR3 sequences, with around 16% observed a single time. This chain links TRBV12-3 or TRBV12-4 with TRBJ1-2, with TRBD1 as a possible D gene (5 bases). This TCR came from a man aged 18 to 29 who had mild COVID-19 (a few samples of this study predate the infection). Cell type and time point are not known. The sequencing sample was made of PBMCs or a T cell subset sorted from them (not recorded which). The CDR3 DNA sequence: TGTGCCAGCAGTTTAGCCCGCGGACAAGCAAACTATGGCTACACCTTC. It yields the protein CASSLARGQANYGYTF.